A single sample is the source of the 5 T cell receptor beta chains below, sequenced in a study of beta chain features in type 1 diabetes. Study-wide results and caveats: TCRB CDR3 length was moderately but significantly reduced in all four CD4+ subsets of Type 1 diabetes patients.

The antigens for these receptors are not known. Since all of the isolated RNA was reverse transcribed, expressed TCRB transcripts were what got sequenced. The method was immunoSEQ multiplex PCR; TCRdb's version includes in-frame clones alone and lacks a portion of them. This table holds 600,000 to 700,000 clones, about an eighth found once. Sequencing was performed on naive CD4+ T cells from blood. Every receptor here comes from a man in his thirties or forties with type 1 diabetes.

In its sample, this clone was seen a few times. The V and J genes are TRBV28 and TRBJ1-5; D might be TRBD1 (5 bases). The germline CDR1 and CDR2 sequences are MDHEN and SYDVKM. CDR3 length equals 13 residues. Trimming removed 10 bases at V and 1 base at J, with 11 bases between. CDR3 residues: CANRAGSNQPQHF. The CDR3 DNA is TGTGCCAATAGGGCAGGGAGCAATCAGCCCCAGCATTTT.

The V and J genes are TRBV6-5 and TRBJ2-5; D gene ambiguous. The CDR3 extends over 13 amino acids. V shed 6 bases and J shed 3 bases, with 11 bases lying between them. CDR1 is MNHEY, CDR2 SVGAGI, per germline. The CDR3 DNA reads TGTGCCAGCAGCCGAGTACGAGAAGAGACCCAGTACTTC. This translates into CASSRVREETQYF.

This clone appeared a few times. The gene calls are TRBV7-2 and TRBJ2-2; the D gene could be TRBD1 or TRBD2 (5 bases each). Germline CDR1 SGHTA, CDR2 FQGNSA. This CDR3 region has 15 residues. With 6 bases removed from V and 7 bases from J, the gap between germline ends came to 18 bases. The CDR3 loop reads CASSRTAGGIGELFF. The CDR3, as DNA: TGTGCCAGCAGTCGGACGGCTGGGGGTATCGGGGAGCTGTTTTTT.

This clone was detected only a few times. V gene TRBV18 combines with J gene TRBJ1-2; perhaps TRBD1 as D (6 bases). Between the trimmed V and J ends, which lost 1 base and 8 bases, there was a span of 14 bases. CDR3 length: 14 amino acids. Germline CDR1 KGHSH, CDR2 LQKENI. The CDR3 reads CASSPLQGQSGYTF. The DNA of the CDR3 is TGTGCCAGCTCACCACTTCAGGGGCAGTCCGGCTACACCTTC.

This clone was picked up a small number of times. The rearrangement uses TRBV5-4 and TRBJ2-2, with D unclear. With 1 base removed from V and 1 base from J, the gap between germline ends came to 8 bases. Germline V gene data show CDR1 as SGHNT and CDR2 as YYREEE (reference sequence). The CDR3 consists of 15 residues. The CDR3 reads CASSLNRQNTGELFF. The CDR3, as DNA: TGTGCCAGCAGCTTGAATCGGCAGAACACCGGGGAGCTGTTTTTT.